The rows below give T cell receptor beta chains drawn from one sample of a study of healthy donors' naive CD4 and CD8 T cells. One entry per CDR3 protein, called by TCRdb with MiXCR from the reads. The table lists 150,000 to 200,000 distinct CDR3 sequences, 65% to 75% of them singletons. What was sequenced was naive CD4+ and CD8+ T cells sorted from blood, pooled from several donors. These receptor sequences come from a pool of human donors in good health; the sample pools cells from several healthy donors. Each CDR3 is given with its conserved first and last residue. The D gene is left open where the match is weak. Not all rows give a size; the values are once, few, many and, for expanded clones, a class.

clone size	D gene	J gene	V gene	CDR3 protein	CDR3 DNA
-	-	TRBJ2-1	TRBV29-1	CSVVLDWSSYNEQFF	TGCAGCGTAGTACTAGACTGGAGCTCCTACAATGAGCAGTTCTTC
once	TRBD2	TRBJ2-1	TRBV5-1	CASSFTGTSGIVDEQFF	TGCGCCAGCAGCTTCACCGGGACTAGCGGGATAGTCGATGAGCAGTTCTTC
-	-	TRBJ1-2	TRBV27	CASSFYPGGSGYTF	TGTGCCAGCAGTTTCTATCCTGGGGGCAGTGGCTACACCTTC
-	-	TRBJ2-1	TRBV15	CATSRNPASNEQFF	TGTGCCACCAGCAGAAATCCCGCGAGCAATGAGCAGTTCTTC
few	-	TRBJ1-5	TRBV20-1	CSARTGSEPQHF	TGCAGTGCTAGAACAGGGAGTGAGCCCCAGCATTTT
-	TRBD2	TRBJ2-1	TRBV20-1	CSADPLAGPSSYNEQFF	TGCAGTGCTGATCCTCTAGCGGGGCCGAGCTCCTACAATGAGCAGTTCTTC
-	-	TRBJ2-1	TRBV29-1	CSVDGGGWYNEQFF	TGCAGCGTTGATGGGGGAGGTTGGTACAATGAGCAGTTCTTC
few	-	TRBJ1-1	TRBV7-3	CASSQGQMNTEAFF	TGTGCCAGCAGCCAGGGACAAATGAACACTGAAGCTTTCTTT
once	TRBD1	TRBJ1-1	TRBV6-5	CVSTPLGQGYTEAFF	TGTGTCAGCACTCCACTAGGACAGGGGTACACTGAAGCTTTCTTT
-	-	TRBJ2-5	TRBV6-2/TRBV6-3	CASSWWGHGETQYF	TGTGCCAGCAGTTGGTGGGGCCATGGGGAGACCCAGTACTTC
-	TRBD1	TRBJ1-2	TRBV5-4	CASSDRGQGARYGYTF	TGTGCCAGCAGCGACCGCGGACAGGGGGCCCGCTATGGCTACACCTTC
-	TRBD1	TRBJ2-3	TRBV10-3	CAISGSGTGVTDTQYF	TGTGCCATCAGTGGGTCCGGGACAGGCGTTACAGATACGCAGTATTTT
-	TRBD1	TRBJ1-2	TRBV5-5	CASSKGGFGYGYTF	TGTGCCAGCAGCAAAGGGGGCTTCGGCTATGGCTACACCTTC
once	-	TRBJ1-1	TRBV19	CSTVETGTRDTEAFF	TGTTCCACCGTTGAGACGGGGACCCGGGACACTGAAGCTTTCTTT
-	-	TRBJ2-3	TRBV10-2	CASASGGDDTQYF	TGCGCCAGCGCCAGCGGAGGGGACGATACGCAGTATTTT
few	-	TRBJ2-7	TRBV29-1	CSVDPGNNEQYF	TGCAGCGTTGATCCGGGTAACAACGAGCAGTACTTC
-	-	TRBJ2-5	TRBV29-1	CSVEEQIAETQYF	TGCAGCGTTGAGGAACAGATTGCGGAGACCCAGTACTTC
-	TRBD2	TRBJ2-7	TRBV6-2/TRBV6-3	CASSRGLGTYEQYF	TGTGCCAGCAGCCGAGGACTAGGAACCTACGAGCAGTACTTC
-	-	TRBJ2-3	TRBV6-5	CASSQRTIDTQYF	TGTGCCAGCAGTCAACGGACTATAGATACGCAGTATTTT
few	-	TRBJ2-1	TRBV29-1	CSVASRVGDNEQFF	TGCAGCGTTGCTAGCAGGGTGGGAGACAATGAGCAGTTCTTC
-	-	TRBJ2-7	TRBV6-5	CASSYSRGSEQYF	TGTGCCAGCAGTTACTCGAGGGGTAGCGAGCAGTACTTC
few	-	TRBJ1-4	TRBV25-1	CASSDPQMGGEKLFF	TGTGCCAGCAGTGACCCACAGATGGGGGGTGAAAAACTGTTTTTT
-	-	TRBJ2-7	TRBV20-1	CSARPQALYEQYF	TGCAGTGCTAGGCCACAGGCCCTATACGAGCAGTACTTC
-	-	TRBJ2-7	TRBV29-1	CSVRAGRLSEQYF	TGCAGCGTTAGAGCGGGTCGATTGAGCGAGCAGTACTTC
-	-	TRBJ2-5	TRBV6-5	CASSSGTTVKTQYF	TGTGCCAGCAGTTCGGGGACAACTGTCAAGACCCAGTACTTC
-	-	TRBJ1-5	TRBV28	CASINGRKMGEGRRRIQPQHF	TGTGCCAGCATTAACGGGCGGAAAATGGGTGAGGGCCGCCGTCGAATCCAGCCCCAGCATTTT
-	-	TRBJ1-1	TRBV29-1	CSVGDTTLPTEAFF	TGCAGCGTCGGGGATACCACCCTTCCCACTGAAGCTTTCTTT
once	-	TRBJ1-1	TRBV19	CASSKIFSGANRNTEAFF	TGTGCCAGTAGTAAAATATTCTCGGGGGCGAATAGGAACACTGAAGCTTTCTTT
-	TRBD2	TRBJ2-1	TRBV12-3/TRBV12-4	CASSGNLLAASYNEQFF	TGTGCCAGCAGTGGGAATCTCCTAGCGGCGTCATACAATGAGCAGTTCTTC
-	TRBD2	TRBJ2-7	TRBV6-1	CASSPRAGRGVYGQYF	TGTGCCAGCAGCCCTCGGGCAGGGCGGGGGGTCTACGGGCAGTACTTC
-	-	TRBJ2-5	TRBV2	CASNRDFEETQYF	TGTGCCAGTAACCGGGACTTCGAAGAGACCCAGTACTTC
once	-	TRBJ2-7	TRBV6-2/TRBV6-3	CASRPSGLTYEQYF	TGTGCCAGCCGACCCTCAGGTCTCACCTACGAGCAGTACTTC
-	-	TRBJ2-1	TRBV27	CASSLSPGLDNEQFF	TGTGCCAGCAGTTTATCTCCTGGACTGGACAATGAGCAGTTCTTC